This TCR beta chain was identified in a study of blood T cell repertoires in COVID-19. Enrolled through a virtual design, the participants were between roughly 18 and 95 years of age and came from 24 US areas. The germline V and J ends were trimmed by 5 bases and 10 bases, with 9 bases remaining between them. The CDR3 is 11 amino acids. Per the germline V gene, CDR1 is DFQATT and CDR2 is SNEGSKA (reference sequence). Measured with immunoSEQ multiplex PCR; TCRdb has only the in-frame clones, and not every one. Of 140,000 to 150,000 clones listed, over 70% are singletons. The TCR was taken from a man aged 55 to 70 who had recovered from COVID-19. The sample taken for sequencing was PBMCs or T cells enriched from blood (not recorded which). This chain connects TRBV20-1 to TRBJ1-6, with unresolved D. The CDR3 here is CSASSGSPLHF. CDR3 bases: TGCAGTGCTTCGTCGGGATCACCCCTCCACTTT.